This is a list of T cell receptor beta chains from one sample in a study of T cell responses to AZD1222 COVID-19 vaccine. Sequenced by immunoSEQ multiplex PCR; TCRdb stores in-frame clones only, minus some. The repertoire holds roughly 100,000 clones, 70% to 90% seen once, with roughly 4% in the top ten. The sequencing used peripheral blood, collected on day 0 of AZD1222 vaccination. These receptors all come from an adult in good health. The CDR3 runs from the conserved cysteine through the conserved F or W. A D gene is named only where the DNA matches it firmly. Size is omitted from some rows. Given values are once, few, many or a class for expanded clones.

D gene: NA; V gene: TRBV28; J gene: TRBJ2-7; clone size: NA; CDR3 protein: CASSRLGAYEQYF; CDR3 DNA: TGTGCCAGCAGTAGACTCGGGGCGTACGAGCAGTACTTC
D gene: TRBD1; V gene: TRBV12-3/TRBV12-4; J gene: TRBJ2-5; clone size: NA; CDR3 protein: CASSPRDRVAQYF; CDR3 DNA: TGTGCCAGCAGCCCTCGGGACAGGGTCGCCCAGTACTTC
D gene: NA; V gene: TRBV19; J gene: TRBJ1-2; clone size: NA; CDR3 protein: CASSEFYGYTF; CDR3 DNA: TGTGCCAGTAGTGAGTTCTATGGCTACACCTTC
D gene: NA; V gene: TRBV6-5; J gene: TRBJ1-2; clone size: few; CDR3 protein: CASRAYGFSGGYTF; CDR3 DNA: TGTGCCAGCAGGGCTTACGGGTTCTCTGGGGGCTACACCTTC
D gene: TRBD1; V gene: TRBV30; J gene: TRBJ1-3; clone size: NA; CDR3 protein: CAWSAWTGDFFSGNTIYF; CDR3 DNA: TGTGCCTGGAGTGCCTGGACAGGTGACTTCTTCTCTGGAAACACCATATATTTT
D gene: NA; V gene: TRBV5-6; J gene: TRBJ1-1; clone size: NA; CDR3 protein: CASSFLNTEAFF; CDR3 DNA: TGTGCCAGCAGCTTTTTGAACACTGAAGCTTTCTTT
D gene: NA; V gene: TRBV2; J gene: TRBJ1-5; clone size: NA; CDR3 protein: CASSPHGIGSNQPQHF; CDR3 DNA: TGTGCCAGCAGCCCGCATGGGATCGGGAGCAATCAGCCCCAGCATTTT
D gene: NA; V gene: TRBV9; J gene: TRBJ2-5; clone size: NA; CDR3 protein: CASSVDGGETQYF; CDR3 DNA: TGTGCCAGCAGCGTAGATGGTGGAGAGACCCAGTACTTC
D gene: NA; V gene: TRBV5-4; J gene: TRBJ1-6; clone size: NA; CDR3 protein: CASSSPGPEGGSSSPLHF; CDR3 DNA: TGTGCCAGCAGTTCACCGGGGCCAGAAGGGGGGAGTAGTTCACCCCTCCACTTT
D gene: NA; V gene: TRBV12-5; J gene: TRBJ1-6; clone size: NA; CDR3 protein: CASGWEDSPLHF; CDR3 DNA: TGTGCTAGTGGCTGGGAAGATTCACCCCTCCACTTT
D gene: NA; V gene: TRBV5-1; J gene: TRBJ1-4; clone size: NA; CDR3 protein: CASSLMPGAEKLFF; CDR3 DNA: TGCGCCAGCAGCTTGATGCCAGGGGCTGAAAAACTGTTTTTT
D gene: NA; V gene: TRBV11-2; J gene: TRBJ1-2; clone size: NA; CDR3 protein: CASSSPALYGYTF; CDR3 DNA: TGTGCCAGCAGCTCCCCGGCCCTCTATGGCTACACCTTC
D gene: TRBD1; V gene: TRBV6-5; J gene: TRBJ2-7; clone size: once; CDR3 protein: CASSNSGTGLNEQYF; CDR3 DNA: TGTGCCAGCAGTAACTCCGGGACAGGGCTCAACGAGCAGTACTTC
D gene: NA; V gene: TRBV18; J gene: TRBJ2-4; clone size: NA; CDR3 protein: CASSPSNLAKNIQYF; CDR3 DNA: TGTGCCAGCTCACCAAGCAATCTGGCCAAAAACATTCAGTACTTC
D gene: NA; V gene: TRBV6-6; J gene: TRBJ1-1; clone size: NA; CDR3 protein: CASGGGTEAFF; CDR3 DNA: TGTGCCAGCGGAGGGGGCACTGAAGCTTTCTTT
D gene: NA; V gene: TRBV2; J gene: TRBJ2-7; clone size: NA; CDR3 protein: CASSPTQIDYEQYF; CDR3 DNA: TGTGCCAGCAGCCCGACCCAAATAGATTACGAGCAGTACTTC
D gene: TRBD1; V gene: TRBV30; J gene: TRBJ1-1; clone size: NA; CDR3 protein: CAWTQGAPGGTEAFF; CDR3 DNA: TGTGCCTGGACCCAGGGGGCGCCCGGAGGCACTGAAGCTTTCTTT
D gene: NA; V gene: TRBV5-1; J gene: TRBJ1-4; clone size: once; CDR3 protein: CASSSTGTPAREKLFF; CDR3 DNA: TGCGCCAGCAGCTCTACAGGGACACCCGCGAGAGAAAAACTGTTTTTT
D gene: NA; V gene: TRBV11-1; J gene: TRBJ2-3; clone size: NA; CDR3 protein: CASSATGTDTQYF; CDR3 DNA: TGTGCCAGCAGCGCCACAGGCACAGATACGCAGTATTTT
D gene: TRBD2; V gene: TRBV4-1; J gene: TRBJ2-1; clone size: NA; CDR3 protein: CASSTSGGLSSYNEQFF; CDR3 DNA: TGCGCCAGCTCGACTAGCGGGGGGTTGAGCTCCTACAATGAGCAGTTCTTC
D gene: NA; V gene: TRBV5-6; J gene: TRBJ1-2; clone size: NA; CDR3 protein: CASSLLRRYGYTF; CDR3 DNA: TGTGCCAGCAGCTTACTCAGGAGATATGGCTACACCTTC
D gene: TRBD1; V gene: TRBV2; J gene: TRBJ1-1; clone size: NA; CDR3 protein: CASSDTGGMNTEAFF; CDR3 DNA: TGTGCCAGCAGTGATACAGGGGGGATGAACACTGAAGCTTTCTTT
D gene: TRBD1; V gene: TRBV6-5; J gene: TRBJ1-6; clone size: NA; CDR3 protein: CASSPGTVNNSPLHF; CDR3 DNA: TGTGCCAGCAGTCCTGGGACAGTGAATAATTCACCCCTCCACTTT
D gene: NA; V gene: TRBV5-1; J gene: TRBJ2-5; clone size: NA; CDR3 protein: CASSLGLQETQYF; CDR3 DNA: TGCGCCAGCAGCTTGGGACTGCAAGAGACCCAGTACTTC
D gene: TRBD1; V gene: TRBV10-3; J gene: TRBJ1-6; clone size: NA; CDR3 protein: CAIRGQANNSPLHF; CDR3 DNA: TGTGCCATACGGGGACAGGCCAATAATTCACCCCTCCACTTT
D gene: NA; V gene: TRBV10-3; J gene: TRBJ1-6; clone size: few; CDR3 protein: CAIRVEVFNSPLHF; CDR3 DNA: TGTGCCATCAGAGTGGAGGTTTTTAATTCACCCCTCCACTTT
D gene: NA; V gene: TRBV30; J gene: TRBJ1-5; clone size: NA; CDR3 protein: CAWSDTPNQPQHF; CDR3 DNA: TGTGCCTGGAGTGATACACCTAATCAGCCCCAGCATTTT